This T cell receptor (beta chain) was identified during a study of technical replicates of blood from a handful of donors. TCRdb's table, derived via immunoSEQ multiplex PCR, lists solely in-frame clones and lacks some. The sample has about 83,000 clones; 90% to 98% are singletons. J was trimmed by 4 bases and V by 6 bases; bases with no gene match: 8. The CDR3 loop spans 15 amino acids. Germline V gene data show CDR1 as MNHEY and CDR2 as SVGAGI. The sample was T cells isolated from PBMCs. This sequence joins TRBV6-5 and TRBJ2-1; 8 bases are shared with TRBD2. This clonotype was sampled from a human donor in good health. The CDR3 reads CASRPPSGLYNEQFF. DNA of the CDR3: TGTGCCAGCAGGCCCCCTAGCGGGTTGTACAATGAGCAGTTCTTC.